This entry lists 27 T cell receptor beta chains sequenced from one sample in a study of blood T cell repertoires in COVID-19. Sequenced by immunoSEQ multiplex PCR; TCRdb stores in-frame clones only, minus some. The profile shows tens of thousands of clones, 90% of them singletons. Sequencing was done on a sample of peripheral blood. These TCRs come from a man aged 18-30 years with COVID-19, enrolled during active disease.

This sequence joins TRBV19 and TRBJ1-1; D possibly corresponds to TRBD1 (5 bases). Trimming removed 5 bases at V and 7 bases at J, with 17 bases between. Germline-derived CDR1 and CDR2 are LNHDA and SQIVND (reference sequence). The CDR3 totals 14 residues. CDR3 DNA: TGTGCCAGTAGTTATTCCGGACAAATTGGTGAAGCTTTCTTT. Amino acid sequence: CASSYSGQIGEAFF.

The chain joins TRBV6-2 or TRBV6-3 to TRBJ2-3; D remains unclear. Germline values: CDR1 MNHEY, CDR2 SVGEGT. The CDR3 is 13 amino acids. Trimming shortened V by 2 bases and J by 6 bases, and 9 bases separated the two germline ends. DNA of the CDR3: TGTGCCAGCAGTTACAATACAATGGATACGCAGTATTTT. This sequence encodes CASSYNTMDTQYF.

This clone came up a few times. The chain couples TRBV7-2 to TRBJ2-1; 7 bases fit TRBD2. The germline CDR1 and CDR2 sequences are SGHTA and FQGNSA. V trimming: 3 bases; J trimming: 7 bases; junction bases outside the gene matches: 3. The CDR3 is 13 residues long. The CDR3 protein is CASSFRSGNEQFF. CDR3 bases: TGTGCCAGCAGCTTTCGTAGCGGGAATGAGCAGTTCTTC. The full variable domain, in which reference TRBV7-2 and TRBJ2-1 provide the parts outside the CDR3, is GAGVSQSPSNKVTEKGKDVELRCDPISGHTALYWYRQSLGQGLEFLIYFQGNSAPDKSGLPSDRFSAERTGGSVSTLTIQRTQQEDSAVYLCASSFRSGNEQFFGPGTRLTVL.

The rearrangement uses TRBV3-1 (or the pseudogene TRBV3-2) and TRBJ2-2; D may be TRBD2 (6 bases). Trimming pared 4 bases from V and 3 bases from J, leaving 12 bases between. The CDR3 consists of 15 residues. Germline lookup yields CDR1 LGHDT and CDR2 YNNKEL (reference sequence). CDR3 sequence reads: CASSPHGRDTGELFF. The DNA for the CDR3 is TGTGCCAGCAGCCCCCACGGGAGAGACACCGGGGAGCTGTTTTTT.

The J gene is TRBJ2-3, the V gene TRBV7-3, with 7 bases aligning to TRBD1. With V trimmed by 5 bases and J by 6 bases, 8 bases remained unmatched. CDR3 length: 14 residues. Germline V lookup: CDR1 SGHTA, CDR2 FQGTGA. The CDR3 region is CASSPTGASDTQYF. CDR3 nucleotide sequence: TGTGCCAGCAGCCCAACAGGGGCGTCGGATACGCAGTATTTT. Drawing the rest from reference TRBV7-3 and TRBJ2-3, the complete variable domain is GAGVSQTPSNKVTEKGKYVELRCDPISGHTALYWYRQSLGQGPEFLIYFQGTGAADDSGLPNDRFFAVRPEGSVSTLKIQRTERGDSAVYLCASSPTGASDTQYFGPGTRLTVL.

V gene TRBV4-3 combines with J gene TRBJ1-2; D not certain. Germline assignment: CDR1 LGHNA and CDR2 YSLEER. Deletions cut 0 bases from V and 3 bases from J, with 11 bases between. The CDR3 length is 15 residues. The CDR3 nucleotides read TGCGCCAGCAGCCAAGAGCCCTCGGGGTACTATGGCTACACCTTC. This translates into CASSQEPSGYYGYTF.

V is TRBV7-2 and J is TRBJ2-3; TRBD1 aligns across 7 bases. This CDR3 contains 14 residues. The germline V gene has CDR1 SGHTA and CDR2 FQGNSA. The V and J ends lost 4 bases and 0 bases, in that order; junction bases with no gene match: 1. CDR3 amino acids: CASSSQGSTDTQYF. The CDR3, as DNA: TGTGCCAGCAGCTCACAGGGGAGCACAGATACGCAGTATTTT.

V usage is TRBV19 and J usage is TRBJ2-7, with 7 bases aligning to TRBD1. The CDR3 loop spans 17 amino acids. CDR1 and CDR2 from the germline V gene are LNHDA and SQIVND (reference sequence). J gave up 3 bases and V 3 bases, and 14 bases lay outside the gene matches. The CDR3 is CASSMRAVRGTIYEQYF. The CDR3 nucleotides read TGTGCCAGTAGTATGCGGGCGGTCAGGGGGACCATCTACGAGCAGTACTTC.

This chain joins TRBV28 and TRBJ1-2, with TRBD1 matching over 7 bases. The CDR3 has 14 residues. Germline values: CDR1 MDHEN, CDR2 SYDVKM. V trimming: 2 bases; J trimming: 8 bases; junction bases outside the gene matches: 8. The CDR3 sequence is CASSLPDRVGGYTF. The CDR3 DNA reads TGTGCCAGCAGTTTACCAGACAGGGTCGGAGGCTACACCTTC.

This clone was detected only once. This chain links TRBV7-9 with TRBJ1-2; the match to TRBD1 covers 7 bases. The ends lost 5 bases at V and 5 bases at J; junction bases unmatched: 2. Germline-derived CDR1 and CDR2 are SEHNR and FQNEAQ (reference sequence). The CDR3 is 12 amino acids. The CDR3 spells CASSLGQYGYTF. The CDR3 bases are TGTGCCAGCAGCCTGGGACAGTATGGCTACACCTTC.

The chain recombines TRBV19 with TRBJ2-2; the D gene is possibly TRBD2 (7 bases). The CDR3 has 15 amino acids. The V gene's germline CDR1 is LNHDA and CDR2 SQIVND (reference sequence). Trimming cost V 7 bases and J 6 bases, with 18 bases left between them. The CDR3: CASTPVAGAPGELFF. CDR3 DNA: TGTGCCAGTACCCCGGTGGCGGGGGCCCCCGGGGAGCTGTTTTTT. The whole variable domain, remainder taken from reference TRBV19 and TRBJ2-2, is DGGITQSPKYLFRKEGQNVTLSCEQNLNHDAMYWYRQDPGQGLRLIYYSQIVNDFQKGDIAEGYSVSREKKESFPLTVTSAQKNPTAFYLCASTPVAGAPGELFFGEGSRLTVL.

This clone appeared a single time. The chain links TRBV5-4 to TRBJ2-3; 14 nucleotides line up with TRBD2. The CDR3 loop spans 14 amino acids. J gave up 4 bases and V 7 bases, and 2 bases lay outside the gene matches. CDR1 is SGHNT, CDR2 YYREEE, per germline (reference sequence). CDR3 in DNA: TGTGCCAGCGGGACTAGCGGGGGACCAGATACGCAGTATTTT. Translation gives CASGTSGGPDTQYF. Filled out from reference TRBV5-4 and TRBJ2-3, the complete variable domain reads ETGVTQSPTHLIKTRGQQVTLRCSSQSGHNTVSWYQQALGQGPQFIFQYYREEENGRGNFPPRFSGLQFPNYSSELNVNALELDDSALYLCASGTSGGPDTQYFGPGTRLTVL.

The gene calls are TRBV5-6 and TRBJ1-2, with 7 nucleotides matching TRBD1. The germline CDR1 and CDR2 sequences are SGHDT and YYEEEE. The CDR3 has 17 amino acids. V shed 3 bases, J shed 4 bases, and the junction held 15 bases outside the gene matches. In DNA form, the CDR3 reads TGTGCCAGCAGCTCGGATACCTCGACAGGGTTGAGCTATGGCTACACCTTC. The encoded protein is CASSSDTSTGLSYGYTF.

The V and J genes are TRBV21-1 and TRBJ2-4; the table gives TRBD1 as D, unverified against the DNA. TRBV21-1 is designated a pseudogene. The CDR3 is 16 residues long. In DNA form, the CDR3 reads TGTGCCAGCAGCAAAGGGGGACAGACAGCCAAAAACATTCAGTACTTC. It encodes CASSKGGQTAKNIQYF.

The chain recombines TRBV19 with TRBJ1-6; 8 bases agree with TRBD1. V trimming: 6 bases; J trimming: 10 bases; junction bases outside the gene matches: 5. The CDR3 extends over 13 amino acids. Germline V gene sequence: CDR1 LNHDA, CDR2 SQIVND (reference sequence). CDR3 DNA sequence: TGTGCCAGTAGCAGGGGGCAACAGTCACCCCTCCACTTT. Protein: CASSRGQQSPLHF.

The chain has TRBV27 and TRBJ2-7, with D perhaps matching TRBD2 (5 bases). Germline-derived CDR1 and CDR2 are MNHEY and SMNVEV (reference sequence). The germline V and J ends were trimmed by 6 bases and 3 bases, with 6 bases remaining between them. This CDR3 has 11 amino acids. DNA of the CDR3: TGTGCCAGCAGCGGAGGCTACGAGCAGTACTTC. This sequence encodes CASSGGYEQYF.

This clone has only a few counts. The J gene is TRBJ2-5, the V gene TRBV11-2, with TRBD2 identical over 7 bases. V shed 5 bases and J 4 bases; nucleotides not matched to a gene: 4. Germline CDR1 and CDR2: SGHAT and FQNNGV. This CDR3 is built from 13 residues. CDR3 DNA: TGTGCCAGCAGCCCGGGGACTACAGAGACCCAGTACTTC. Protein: CASSPGTTETQYF.

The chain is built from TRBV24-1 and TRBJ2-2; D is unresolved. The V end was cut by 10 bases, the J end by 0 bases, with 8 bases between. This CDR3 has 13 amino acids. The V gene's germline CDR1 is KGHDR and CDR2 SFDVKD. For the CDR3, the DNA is TGTGCCACTATGTTATCGAACACCGGGGAGCTGTTTTTT. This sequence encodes CATMLSNTGELFF.

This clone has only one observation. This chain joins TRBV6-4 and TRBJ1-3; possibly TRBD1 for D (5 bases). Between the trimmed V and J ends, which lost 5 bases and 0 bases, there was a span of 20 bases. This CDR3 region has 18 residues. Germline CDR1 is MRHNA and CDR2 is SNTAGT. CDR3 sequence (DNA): TGTGCCAGCAGTATCCGTTGGGGGGATGGGGACTCTGGAAACACCATATATTTT. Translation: CASSIRWGDGDSGNTIYF.

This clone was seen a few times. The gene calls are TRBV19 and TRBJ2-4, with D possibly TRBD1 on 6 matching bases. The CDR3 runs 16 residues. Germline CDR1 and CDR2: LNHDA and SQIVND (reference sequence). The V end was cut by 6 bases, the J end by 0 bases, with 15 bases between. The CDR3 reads CASSSGHTLAKNIQYF. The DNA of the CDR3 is TGTGCCAGTAGCTCGGGACACACGCTAGCCAAAAACATTCAGTACTTC.

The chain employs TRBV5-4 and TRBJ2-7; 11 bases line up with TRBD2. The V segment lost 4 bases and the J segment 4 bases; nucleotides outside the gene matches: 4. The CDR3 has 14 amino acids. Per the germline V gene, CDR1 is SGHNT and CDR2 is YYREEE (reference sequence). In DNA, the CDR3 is TGTGCCAGCAGCCCCCTAGCGGGAGGATACGAGCAGTACTTC. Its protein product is CASSPLAGGYEQYF.

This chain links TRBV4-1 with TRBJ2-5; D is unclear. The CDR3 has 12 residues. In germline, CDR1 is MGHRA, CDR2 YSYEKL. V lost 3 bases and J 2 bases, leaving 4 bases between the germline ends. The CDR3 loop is CASSHPQETQYF. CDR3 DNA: TGCGCCAGCAGCCACCCGCAAGAGACCCAGTACTTC.

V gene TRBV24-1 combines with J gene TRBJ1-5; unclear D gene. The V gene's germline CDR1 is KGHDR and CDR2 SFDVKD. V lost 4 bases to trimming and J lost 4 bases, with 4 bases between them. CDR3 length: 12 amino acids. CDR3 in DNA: TGTGCCACCAGTGAACGGAATCAGCCCCAGCATTTT. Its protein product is CATSERNQPQHF.

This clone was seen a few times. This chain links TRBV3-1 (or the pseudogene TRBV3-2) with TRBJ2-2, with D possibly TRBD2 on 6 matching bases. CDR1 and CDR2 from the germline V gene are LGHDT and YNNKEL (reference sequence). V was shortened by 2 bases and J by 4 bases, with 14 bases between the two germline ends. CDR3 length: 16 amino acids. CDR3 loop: CASSQLYGSGTGELFF. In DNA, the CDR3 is TGTGCCAGCAGCCAACTCTACGGGAGTGGCACCGGGGAGCTGTTTTTT.

The CDR3 nucleotides read TGTGCCAGCAGCACTCGGGCAGGGCCCCACGAGCAGTACTTC. Amino acids: CASSTRAGPHEQYF. The chain uses TRBV7-8 and TRBJ2-7; D might be TRBD1 (5 bases). Trimming took 5 bases from V and 5 from J, leaving 16 bases between them. The CDR3 covers 14 residues. CDR1 and CDR2 (germline): SGHVS, FQNEAQ.

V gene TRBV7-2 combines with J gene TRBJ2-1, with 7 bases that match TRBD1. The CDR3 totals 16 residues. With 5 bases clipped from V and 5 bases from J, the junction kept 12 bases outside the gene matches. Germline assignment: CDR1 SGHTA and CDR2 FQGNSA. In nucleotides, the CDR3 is TGTGCCAGCAGCGGCCGACAGGGTAAGGCGAACAATGAGCAGTTCTTC. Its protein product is CASSGRQGKANNEQFF. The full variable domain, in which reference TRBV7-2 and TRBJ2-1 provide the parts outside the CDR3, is GAGVSQSPSNKVTEKGKDVELRCDPISGHTALYWYRQSLGQGLEFLIYFQGNSAPDKSGLPSDRFSAERTGGSVSTLTIQRTQQEDSAVYLCASSGRQGKANNEQFFGPGTRLTVL.

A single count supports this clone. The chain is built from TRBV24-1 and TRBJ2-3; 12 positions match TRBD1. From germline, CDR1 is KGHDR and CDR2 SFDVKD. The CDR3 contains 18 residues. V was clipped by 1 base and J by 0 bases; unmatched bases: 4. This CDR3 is CATSDLGTGGHSTDTQYF. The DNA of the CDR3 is TGTGCCACCAGTGATTTAGGGACAGGGGGCCATAGCACAGATACGCAGTATTTT.